This TCR beta chain was captured in a study of T cell changes during pregnancy in multiple sclerosis. Sequencing used immunoSEQ multiplex PCR; TCRdb keeps in-frame clones, though not all of them. The data show fewer than 55,000 clones, with nearly 95% seen just once and 0.5% held by the top ten. The CDR3 extends over 14 amino acids. The V end was cut by 0 bases, the J end by 4 bases, with 10 bases between. CDR1 and CDR2 from the germline V gene are LNHDA and SQIVND (reference sequence). The sample was CD4+ T cells from peripheral blood mononuclear cells, taken in the third trimester of pregnancy. The chain joins TRBV19 to TRBJ2-7; D may be TRBD1 (6 bases). This TCR derives from a female donor with multiple sclerosis, enrolled in a pregnancy study. The CDR3 here is CASSIDLGGYEQYF. CDR3 nucleotide sequence: TGTGCCAGTAGTATAGACCTAGGGGGATACGAGCAGTACTTC.